This entry lists 27 T cell receptor beta chains sequenced from one sample in a study of regulatory T cells in long-lasting Graves disease. The sample's time point: persistent/refractory GD, antithyroid drugs over 5 years with positive TRAb. RNA extracted from PBMCs served as the sequencing template. Construction of TCR beta libraries relied on iRepertoire HTBI primers and on Arm-PCR targeting CDR3 regions. Via MiXCR, TCRdb re-called the multiplex PCR reads, giving one row per CDR3 protein. The data show roughly 470,000 distinct CDR3 sequences, roughly 20% seen once. The sequences come from peripheral blood mononuclear cells (PBMCs), collected when the disease was refractory, from a patient treated with antithyroid drugs. These receptor sequences come from a female donor with Graves disease.

This clonotype was seen at least ten times. The rearrangement links TRBV7-3 to TRBJ2-7; no firm D call. CDR1 SGHTA and CDR2 FQGTGA come from the germline V gene. The CDR3 length is 13 residues. V lost 5 bases to trimming and J lost 0 bases, with 8 bases between them. The CDR3 reads CASSRTLSYEQYF. The CDR3 region has the DNA TGTGCCAGCAGCCGGACGCTCTCCTACGAGCAGTACTTC.

This clonotype was detected many times. The chain carries TRBV24-1 and TRBJ1-2; 8 positions match TRBD1. With 5 bases clipped from V and 6 bases from J, the junction kept 4 bases outside the gene matches. Germline V gene lookup returns CDR1 KGHDR and CDR2 SFDVKD. The CDR3 has 13 amino acids. CDR3 sequence: CATSVTGVDGYTF. The CDR3 bases are TGTGCCACCAGTGTGACAGGGGTTGATGGCTACACCTTC.

J is TRBJ1-1 and V is TRBV6-1; no definite D call. Germline V CDR1 and CDR2: MNHNS, SASEGT. The CDR3 runs to 13 residues. Between the trimmed V and J ends, which lost 2 bases and 1 base, there was a span of 5 bases. The CDR3: CASSESWNTEAFF. In DNA, the CDR3 is TGTGCCAGCAGTGAATCGTGGAACACTGAAGCTTTCTTT.

This clonotype was detected a few times. The chain recombines TRBV30 with TRBJ2-7; maybe TRBD1 (5 bases). V was clipped by 2 bases and J by 6 bases, with 17 bases between them. There are 14 residues in the CDR3. Germline V gene sequence: CDR1 GTSNPN, CDR2 SVGIG (reference sequence). In DNA form, the CDR3 reads TGTGCCTGGAGTCTGCAAGGGGTAGTTTTCGAGCAGTACTTC. It specifies CAWSLQGVVFEQYF. Based on the CDR3 plus reference TRBV30 and TRBJ2-7, the full variable domain is SQTIHQWPATLVQPVGSPLSLECTVEGTSNPNLYWYRQAAGRGLQLLFYSVGIGQISSEVPQNLSASRPQDRQFILSSKKLLLSDSGFYLCAWSLQGVVFEQYFGPGTRLTVT.

This clonotype has at least ten counts. This rearrangement joins TRBV28 to TRBJ1-5; a possible D gene is TRBD1 (6 bases). Germline V gene data show CDR1 as MDHEN and CDR2 as SYDVKM. The CDR3 covers 14 residues. V was cut by 5 bases and J by 3 bases, with 11 bases left in between. CDR3 sequence: CASSPDRHNQPQHF. The CDR3 bases are TGTGCCAGCAGTCCGGACAGACACAATCAGCCCCAGCATTTT.

With regard to this clonotype: A much larger clone differs from this one at a single base, so this may be a read error. The chain recombines TRBV28 with TRBJ2-5, with D perhaps being TRBD1 or TRBD2 (5 bases each). This CDR3 spans 18 amino acids. Trimming stripped 5 bases from V and 0 bases from J, with 22 bases between. Germline assignment: CDR1 MDHEN and CDR2 SYDVKM. This CDR3 is CASSESGRPRRYQETQYF. For the CDR3, the DNA is TGTGCCAGCAGTGAGTCGGGACGACCGCGCCGTTACCAAGAGACCCAGTACTTC.

This clonotype was observed at least ten times. The chain carries TRBV6-1 and TRBJ2-7; 9 bases agree with TRBD2. Germline V gene sequence: CDR1 MNHNS, CDR2 SASEGT. This CDR3 has 15 residues. With V trimmed by 7 bases and J by 8 bases, 15 bases remained unmatched. The CDR3, as DNA: TGTGCCAGCACCCAAGCTCCTAGCGGGGACGAACAGCAGTACTTC. Translated: CASTQAPSGDEQQYF.

This clonotype appeared many times. The CDR3 region is CSVRISVGEQYF. The CDR3 region has the DNA TGCAGCGTTAGAATTAGCGTGGGCGAGCAGTACTTC. J is TRBJ2-7 and V is TRBV29-1; tentative D call: TRBD2 (5 bases). This CDR3 spans 12 amino acids. Germline V gene lookup returns CDR1 SQVTM and CDR2 ANQGSEA. The germline V and J ends were trimmed by 5 bases and 6 bases, with 14 bases remaining between them.

This clonotype came up many times. The rearrangement uses TRBV2 and TRBJ2-5; 11 nucleotides match TRBD2. Per the germline V gene, CDR1 is SNHLY and CDR2 is FYNNEI. The CDR3 loop spans 15 amino acids. J was trimmed by 5 bases and V by 2 bases; bases with no gene match: 4. CDR3 protein: CASSETSGRPETQYF. Written as DNA, the CDR3 is TGTGCCAGCAGTGAAACTAGCGGGAGACCTGAGACCCAGTACTTC.

This clonotype was counted at least ten times. The J gene is TRBJ2-7, the V gene TRBV28; D ambiguous. V was trimmed by 3 bases and J by 5 bases, leaving 14 bases between them. CDR3 length: 14 amino acids. Germline V CDR1 and CDR2: MDHEN, SYDVKM. This chain's CDR3 is CASSFFGGLDEQYF. CDR3 nucleotide sequence: TGTGCCAGCAGTTTTTTCGGTGGCCTAGACGAGCAGTACTTC.

This clonotype was counted at least ten times. The rearrangement links TRBV30 to TRBJ2-2, with 8 bases that match TRBD2. V lost 4 bases to trimming and J lost 7 bases; unmatched junction nucleotides: 8. The CDR3 loop spans 14 amino acids. CDR1 is GTSNPN, CDR2 SVGIG, per germline (reference sequence). CDR3 amino acids: CAWIAGSRGGELFF. The CDR3 DNA follows: TGTGCCTGGATAGCGGGGTCCCGGGGCGGGGAGCTGTTTTTT.

This clonotype was found many times. The chain has TRBV6-5 and TRBJ2-7; a weak D match, TRBD1 (5 bases). The CDR3 has 15 residues. Germline V gene sequence: CDR1 MNHEY, CDR2 SVGAGI. V lost 4 bases and J lost 3, with 16 bases in between. This chain's CDR3 is CASSSGHLGYYEQYF. The DNA for the CDR3 is TGTGCCAGCAGTTCTGGACACCTTGGTTACTACGAGCAGTACTTC.

The chain couples TRBV20-1 to TRBJ2-3; D call uncertain. Looked up from germline, CDR1 is DFQATT and CDR2 is SNEGSKA (reference sequence). The germline V and J ends were trimmed by 5 bases and 2 bases, with 2 bases remaining between them. The length of the CDR3 is 10 residues. The CDR3 protein is CSAVTDTQYF. In DNA form, the CDR3 reads TGCAGTGCTGTCACAGATACGCAGTATTTT.

This clonotype was counted many times. This rearrangement joins TRBV28 to TRBJ2-5, with a tentative D call TRBD1 (6 bases). The CDR3 is 15 amino acids. The germline V gene encodes CDR1 MDHEN and CDR2 SYDVKM. Trimming left V 7 bases short and J 5 bases short, with 20 bases between. CDR3 in DNA: TGTGCCAGCATACCCTCGGGGTTTCAGGGGGAGACCCAGTACTTC. This sequence encodes CASIPSGFQGETQYF.

This clonotype occurred many times. The chain has TRBV12-3 or TRBV12-4 and TRBJ1-2; 10 bases match TRBD1. With 3 bases clipped from V and 2 bases from J, the junction kept 3 bases outside the gene matches. The CDR3 is made up of 15 amino acids. The CDR3, as DNA: TGTGCCAGCAGTTTCTCGACAGGGGGCAACTATGGCTACACCTTC. This gives the protein CASSFSTGGNYGYTF.

Many counts were recorded for this clonotype. V usage is TRBV28 and J usage is TRBJ1-2, with 8 bases that match TRBD1. Germline CDR1 and CDR2: MDHEN and SYDVKM. V gave up 8 bases and J gave up 8 bases; unmatched junction bases: 16. CDR3 length: 15 residues. In nucleotides, the CDR3 is TGTGCCAGCGCGAGTTTCGGGCAGGGGGCCCCCGGCTACACCTTC. Translated: CASASFGQGAPGYTF.

This clonotype occurred many times. The chain employs TRBV7-9 and TRBJ2-5; no firm D call. The CDR3 runs 14 residues. Trimming pared 4 bases from V and 2 bases from J, leaving 11 bases between. Looked up from germline, CDR1 is SEHNR and CDR2 is FQNEAQ (reference sequence). CDR3 loop: CASSSFLGQETQYF. CDR3 DNA sequence: TGTGCCAGCAGCTCCTTCCTGGGGCAAGAGACCCAGTACTTC. Together with reference TRBV7-9 and TRBJ2-5, the CDR3 gives the full variable domain: DTGVSQNPRHKITKRGQNVTFRCDPISEHNRLYWYRQTLGQGPEFLTYFQNEAQLEKSRLLSDRFSAERPKGSFSTLEIQRTEQGDSAMYLCASSSFLGQETQYFGPGTRLLVL.

This clonotype has more than one count but fewer than ten. The V gene is TRBV2, the J gene TRBJ2-3; 7 nucleotides align to TRBD2. J lost 4 bases, V lost 6 bases, and 7 bases had no gene match. Germline V gene sequence: CDR1 SNHLY, CDR2 FYNNEI. The CDR3 length is 14 residues. The CDR3 here is CASRESGTSDTQYF. The CDR3 region has the DNA TGTGCCAGCAGAGAGAGCGGGACGTCAGATACGCAGTATTTT. Supplemented by reference TRBV2 and TRBJ2-3, the full variable domain reads EPEVTQTPSHQVTQMGQEVILRCVPISNHLYFYWYRQILGQKVEFLVSFYNNEISEKSEIFDDQFSVERPDGSNFTLKIRSTKLEDSAMYFCASRESGTSDTQYFGPGTRLTVL.

This clonotype was counted between two and nine times. This chain links TRBV6-2 or TRBV6-3 with TRBJ1-2; D is uncertain. Trimming took 6 bases from V and 0 from J, leaving 11 bases between them. This CDR3 is built from 14 residues. Per the germline V gene, CDR1 is MNHEY and CDR2 is SVGEGT. The CDR3 DNA follows: TGTGCCAGCAGGCCAGAGACCACTAACTATGGCTACACCTTC. Amino acid sequence: CASRPETTNYGYTF.

This clonotype appeared many times. The rearrangement joins TRBV15 to TRBJ1-1; D unresolved. CDR3 length: 17 amino acids. Germline V gene sequence: CDR1 LNHNV, CDR2 YYDKDF (reference sequence). Trimming stripped 0 bases from V and 0 bases from J, with 14 bases between. The CDR3 DNA reads TGTGCCACCAGCAGAGATAGTTTATTGGGCATGAACACTGAAGCTTTCTTT. It yields the protein CATSRDSLLGMNTEAFF.

This clonotype has just a few counts. Only one base separates this from a far larger clonotype, so it likely reflects a read error. The chain combines TRBV11-2 with TRBJ1-1; D is uncertain. Trimming removed 8 bases from V and 5 bases from J, with 12 bases in between. Germline V gives CDR1 SGHAT, CDR2 FQNNGV. The CDR3 length is 12 residues. As DNA, the CDR3 is TGTGCCAGCGCAGAGTCAGTAACTGAAGCTTTCTTT. Translation: CASAESVTEAFF.

The chain combines TRBV12-3 or TRBV12-4 with TRBJ2-1; D gene uncertain. V was pared by 3 bases and J by 2 bases, with 5 bases between. The CDR3 length is 13 residues. CDR3 in DNA: TGTGCCAGCAGTTTTAGGACCTACAATGAGCAGTTCTTC. It is translated as CASSFRTYNEQFF.

The chain couples TRBV10-3 to TRBJ2-4; 8 nucleotides align to TRBD1. V lost 1 base, J lost 0 bases, and 11 bases stayed unmatched. The CDR3 is 19 amino acids. The V gene's germline CDR1 is ENHRY and CDR2 SYGVKD. The CDR3 nucleotides are TGTGCCATCAGTGAGTTGTCCGACAGGGGCCTTCTAGCCAAAAACATTCAGTACTTC. As protein: CAISELSDRGLLAKNIQYF.

This clonotype was seen ten or more times. This chain connects TRBV12-3 or TRBV12-4 to TRBJ2-4; D may be TRBD2 (6 bases). The CDR3 has 17 amino acids. Trimming shortened V by 2 bases and J by 0 bases, and 14 bases separated the two germline ends. This CDR3 is CASSLLLGGTAKNIQYF. Here the CDR3 DNA reads TGTGCCAGCAGTTTATTGTTGGGGGGTACAGCCAAAAACATTCAGTACTTC.

V usage is TRBV6-2 or TRBV6-3 and J usage is TRBJ2-3; 8 bases align to TRBD2. The germline gives CDR1 MNHEY, CDR2 SVGEGT. The trim removed 4 bases at V and 2 bases at J, leaving 8 bases unmatched. This CDR3 spans 16 amino acids. DNA of the CDR3: TGTGCCAGCAGTTTAGCGGGACACATATACACAGATACGCAGTATTTT. This translates into CASSLAGHIYTDTQYF.

This clonotype was detected once. The V gene is TRBV29-1, the J gene TRBJ1-4; D is ambiguous. From germline, CDR1 is SQVTM and CDR2 ANQGSEA. V lost 6 bases, J lost 8 bases, and 13 bases lay in between. The CDR3 has 12 amino acids. In DNA, the CDR3 is TGCAGCGTCCCCGAGGGAGAAGAAAAACTGTTTTTT. It is translated as CSVPEGEEKLFF.

This clonotype was found many times. The chain recombines TRBV30 with TRBJ2-5, with 7 nucleotides matching TRBD1. Trimming cost V 7 bases and J 3 bases; bases outside gene matches: 8. The CDR3 consists of 13 residues. Germline values: CDR1 GTSNPN, CDR2 SVGIG (reference sequence). The CDR3 here is CASQGREKETQYF. The CDR3 DNA follows: TGTGCCTCACAGGGGAGAGAGAAAGAGACCCAGTACTTC.